This TCR beta chain was sequenced for a study of early T cells in non-severe SARS-CoV-2 infection. TCRdb independently ran MiXCR on the 5' RACE reads; one entry per CDR3 protein. The repertoire holds some 120,000 distinct CDR3 sequences, more than 12% seen once, with 21% in the top ten. The source of this sequence is an adult who was a healthcare worker with PCR-confirmed SARS-CoV-2 infection or an uninfected control (not recorded which). The sample taken for sequencing was whole blood.

The CDR3 coding sequence is TGTGCCAGCAGCGGGGGACAGCTGAACACTGAAGCTTTCTTT. It codes for CASSGGQLNTEAFF. The chain uses TRBV9 and TRBJ1-1; 7 bases fit TRBD1. CDR3 length equals 14 residues. The V gene end was trimmed by 3 bases and the J gene end by 0 bases; junction bases not matched to a gene: 2. CDR1 and CDR2 from the germline V gene are SGDLS and YYNGEE.